One sample yielded the 19 T cell receptor beta chains listed below, sequenced in a study of T cells in Graves' hyperthyroidism and ophthalmopathy. Researchers took RNA transcripts and amplified the TCR beta CDR3 regions from them. Using the HTBI primer set, a first-round RT-PCR was run on the TCR CDR3. A single record per CDR3 protein comes from TCRdb applying MiXCR to the multiplex PCR reads. The profile shows about half a million distinct CDR3 sequences, about 20% of them singletons. The source material was blood. The source of these receptors is a man aged 18 to 30 with Graves' hyperthyroidism.

The V gene is TRBV14, the J gene TRBJ1-2; no definite D call. This CDR3 contains 13 residues. Germline V lookup: CDR1 SGHDN, CDR2 FVKESK. V was trimmed by 2 bases and J by 4 bases, leaving 8 bases between them. CDR3 loop: CASSQRSTYGYTF. The DNA for the CDR3 is TGTGCCAGCAGCCAAAGGAGTACCTATGGCTACACCTTC.

This clonotype came up many times. This chain joins TRBV20-1 and TRBJ1-2, with unresolved D. The V gene's germline CDR1 is DFQATT and CDR2 SNEGSKA (reference sequence). The ends were cut back, 6 bases at V and 3 bases at J, with 11 bases in the middle. The CDR3 loop spans 12 amino acids. In DNA, the CDR3 is TGCAGTGCCCATGGATGGTACTATGGCTACACCTTC. Translated: CSAHGWYYGYTF.

This clonotype was detected many times. The genes are TRBV6-1 and TRBJ2-6; no definite D call. The length of the CDR3 is 16 residues. The germline gives CDR1 MNHNS, CDR2 SASEGT. Trimming stripped 5 bases from V and 2 bases from J, with 13 bases between. CDR3 sequence reads: CASSLIKSPGANVLTF. The DNA of the CDR3 is TGTGCCAGCAGTCTCATAAAAAGCCCTGGGGCCAACGTCCTGACTTTC.

This clonotype was observed many times. The chain uses TRBV27 and TRBJ2-7, with TRBD1 matching 8 bases. The CDR3 sequence is 15 residues long. V gave up 9 bases and J gave up 0 bases; unmatched junction bases: 10. Per the germline V gene, CDR1 is MNHEY and CDR2 is SMNVEV (reference sequence). For the CDR3, the DNA is TGTGCCAGTACCTACTACAGGGGGAGCTCCTACGAGCAGTACTTC. Translation gives CASTYYRGSSYEQYF.

Ten or more counts support this clonotype. V and J are TRBV10-3 and TRBJ2-5; tentatively, D is TRBD1 or TRBD2 (6 bases each). V was clipped by 5 bases and J by 1 base, with 11 bases between them. The CDR3 loop spans 14 amino acids. Germline V gene sequence: CDR1 ENHRY, CDR2 SYGVKD. The CDR3 coding sequence is TGTGCCATCAGTCCCAGGGGAGGCCAAGAGACCCAGTACTTC. It yields the protein CAISPRGGQETQYF.

About this clonotype itself: This clone may be a read error of a much larger clone one base away. The chain has TRBV6-5 and TRBJ2-2, with D perhaps TRBD2 (5 bases). From germline, CDR1 is MNHEY and CDR2 SVGAGI. This CDR3 comprises 15 residues. CDR3 nucleotide sequence: TGTGCCAGCAGTTACTCAGATGGGAGCACCGGGGAGCTGTGTTTT. Its translation: CASSYSDGSTGELCF.

The chain is built from TRBV6-2 or TRBV6-3 and TRBJ2-7; 12 bases map to TRBD1. The V segment lost 7 bases and the J segment 3 bases; nucleotides outside the gene matches: 7. The CDR3 sequence is 15 residues long. CDR1 is MNHEY and CDR2 is SVGEGT in the germline V gene. The DNA for the CDR3 is TGTGCCAGCATTAGGGACAGGGGGCGCGTCTACGAGCAGTACTTC. This sequence encodes CASIRDRGRVYEQYF.

This sequence joins TRBV19 and TRBJ2-5, with a weak D call TRBD2 (5 bases). The CDR3 consists of 14 residues. V lost 6 bases, J lost 5 bases, and 16 bases lay in between. Germline CDR1 is LNHDA and CDR2 is SQIVND (reference sequence). The CDR3: CASRQTGEWETQYF. CDR3 nucleotides: TGTGCCAGTAGACAGACCGGGGAATGGGAGACCCAGTACTTC.

This clonotype was seen many times. The chain employs TRBV19 and TRBJ1-1, with D possibly matching TRBD1 (5 bases). The CDR3 spans 14 residues. The V end lost 6 bases, the J end lost 4 bases, and 15 bases lay between the germline ends. Germline V gene data show CDR1 as LNHDA and CDR2 as SQIVND (reference sequence). For the CDR3, the DNA is TGTGCCAGTAGCGGCATGACAGTACTCACTGAAGCTTTCTTT. Amino acid sequence: CASSGMTVLTEAFF.

This clonotype occurred many times. J is TRBJ1-1 and V is TRBV28; D is unclear. The V gene lost 8 bases and the J gene lost 3 bases, with 13 bases spanning the gap. This CDR3 has 13 amino acids. Germline V gene lookup returns CDR1 MDHEN and CDR2 SYDVKM. The CDR3 spells CASGGPGDTEAFF. The CDR3 coding sequence is TGTGCCAGCGGAGGCCCCGGCGACACTGAAGCTTTCTTT.

J is TRBJ2-2 and V is TRBV9; maybe TRBD2 (7 bases). Trimming pared 0 bases from V and 4 bases from J, leaving 13 bases between. Germline V CDR1 and CDR2: SGDLS, YYNGEE. There are 16 residues in the CDR3. CDR3 coding DNA: TGTGCCAGCAGCGTAGTAACGGGGGGCTTCACCGGGGAGCTGTTTTTT. Its translation: CASSVVTGGFTGELFF.

At least ten counts were recorded for this clonotype. V gene TRBV19 combines with J gene TRBJ2-7, with a tentative D call TRBD2 (5 bases). The germline gives CDR1 LNHDA, CDR2 SQIVND (reference sequence). V gave up 3 bases and J gave up 0 bases, with 9 bases separating them. The CDR3 spans 14 residues. CDR3 sequence (DNA): TGTGCCAGTAGTATTCGACGGGACTCCTACGAGCAGTACTTC. Its protein is CASSIRRDSYEQYF. Based on the CDR3 plus reference TRBV19 and TRBJ2-7, the full variable domain is DGGITQSPKYLFRKEGQNVTLSCEQNLNHDAMYWYRQDPGQGLRLIYYSQIVNDFQKGDIAEGYSVSREKKESFPLTVTSAQKNPTAFYLCASSIRRDSYEQYFGPGTRLTVT.

This clonotype was recorded a few times. The J gene is TRBJ2-5, the V gene TRBV11-2, with D perhaps matching TRBD2 (5 bases). The CDR3 is 15 amino acids. Trimming left V 0 bases short and J 8 bases short, with 16 bases between. The germline gives CDR1 SGHAT, CDR2 FQNNGV. In DNA form, the CDR3 reads TGTGCCAGCAGCTTAGAATTTGGGGAGTGGGATACCCAGTACTTC. Amino acid sequence: CASSLEFGEWDTQYF. The whole variable domain, filled in from reference TRBV11-2 and TRBJ2-5, reads EAGVAQSPRYKIIEKRQSVAFWCNPISGHATLYWYQQILGQGPKLLIQFQNNGVVDDSQLPKDRFSAERLKGVDSTLKIQPAKLEDSAVYLCASSLEFGEWDTQYFGPGTRLLVL.

The rearrangement links TRBV9 to TRBJ2-5; D call uncertain. With 0 bases removed from V and 0 bases from J, the gap between germline ends came to 6 bases. Germline V gene lookup returns CDR1 SGDLS and CDR2 YYNGEE. This CDR3 is built from 14 residues. The CDR3 coding sequence is TGTGCCAGCAGCGTAGAGGGCAACCAAGAGACCCAGTACTTC. The encoded protein is CASSVEGNQETQYF.

This clonotype was detected many times. This chain joins TRBV12-3 or TRBV12-4 and TRBJ2-5; D might be TRBD2 (6 bases). The V end lost 5 bases, the J end lost 2 bases, and 15 bases lay between the germline ends. The CDR3 totals 15 residues. The CDR3 loop is CASSPRLETQETQYF. The CDR3 bases are TGTGCCAGCAGTCCCCGACTAGAAACACAAGAGACCCAGTACTTC.

This clonotype has a handful of counts. The rearrangement joins TRBV12-3 or TRBV12-4 to TRBJ2-7, with D tentatively TRBD1 or TRBD2 (6 bases each). This CDR3 contains 13 residues. Trimming took 8 bases from V and 6 from J, leaving 17 bases between them. CDR3 nucleotide sequence: TGTGCCAGCGGCGAGGGGGGCCGAAGCGAGCAGTACTTC. It is translated as CASGEGGRSEQYF.

This clonotype was seen ten or more times. In nucleotides, the CDR3 is TGTGCCAGCAGCTCAGGGACAGGGGGCAGGAACACCGGGGAGCTGTTTTTT. Translation: CASSSGTGGRNTGELFF. The V gene is TRBV7-8, the J gene TRBJ2-2; TRBD1 matches 12 bases. This CDR3 is 17 amino acids long. The germline V gene encodes CDR1 SGHVS and CDR2 FQNEAQ. Unmatched junction bases numbered 4, after V lost 4 bases and J lost 1 base.

V gene TRBV6-5 combines with J gene TRBJ1-1; 11 positions match TRBD1. Looked up from germline, CDR1 is MNHEY and CDR2 is SVGAGI. After removal of 2 bases from V and 7 bases from J, the junction contained 6 bases not matched to a gene. The CDR3 extends over 15 amino acids. The CDR3 region has the DNA TGTGCCAGCAGTTACCCTCCCGGGACAGGGGGTGAAGCTTTCTTT. Its translation is CASSYPPGTGGEAFF.

This clonotype occurred many times. The CDR3 sequence: CASSPAPGDEQYF. DNA of the CDR3: TGCGCCAGCAGCCCAGCCCCGGGGGACGAGCAGTACTTC. The gene calls are TRBV5-1 and TRBJ2-7; D is possibly TRBD2 (6 bases). V was trimmed by 4 bases and J by 5 bases, leaving 13 bases between them. The CDR3 covers 13 residues. CDR1 is SGHRS, CDR2 YFSETQ, per germline.